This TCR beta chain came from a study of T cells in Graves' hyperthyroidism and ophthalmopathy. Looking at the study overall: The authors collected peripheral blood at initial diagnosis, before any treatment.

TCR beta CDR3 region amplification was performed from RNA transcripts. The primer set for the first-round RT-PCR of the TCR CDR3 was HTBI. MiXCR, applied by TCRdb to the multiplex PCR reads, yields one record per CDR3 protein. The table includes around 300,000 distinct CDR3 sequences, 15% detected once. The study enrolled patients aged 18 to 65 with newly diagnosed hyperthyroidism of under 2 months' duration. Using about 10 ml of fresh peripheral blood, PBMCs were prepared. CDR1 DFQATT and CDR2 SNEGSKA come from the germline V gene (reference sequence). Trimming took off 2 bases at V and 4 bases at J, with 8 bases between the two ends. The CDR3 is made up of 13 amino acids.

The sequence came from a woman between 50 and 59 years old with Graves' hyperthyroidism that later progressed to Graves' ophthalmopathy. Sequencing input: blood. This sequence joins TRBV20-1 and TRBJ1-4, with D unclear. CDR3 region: CSARRMNNEKLFF. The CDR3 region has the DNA TGCAGTGCTAGACGGATGAATAATGAAAAACTGTTTTTT.